This T cell receptor beta chain stems from a study of T cell responses to AZD1222 COVID-19 vaccine. About the study: Both about-4-week and about-12-week second-dose recipients were combined. Overall study results and limits: Mostly white British, mostly female donors; authors suggested clonal diversity may be underestimated. Repertoires were collected only later (after the peak T cell response had occurred). Following two doses of AZD1222, Spike-specific TCR breadth and depth rose.

For this clone: Its antigen is as yet unknown.

Germline lookup yields CDR1 LGHDT and CDR2 YNNKEL (reference sequence). Trimming left V 10 bases short and J 4 bases short, with 14 bases between. The CDR3 covers 14 residues. Produced via immunoSEQ multiplex PCR; TCRdb's table is partial and in-frame only. The sample consists of some 94,000 clones, approximately 90% of them appearing once. The V and J genes are TRBV3-1 (or the pseudogene TRBV3-2) and TRBJ2-6; TRBD1 is a possible D gene (6 bases). This clonotype was obtained from an adult in good health. Here the sequenced sample was peripheral blood, taken on day 0 of AZD1222 vaccination. The CDR3 DNA is TGTGCCACCTCCCCGGGGACAGGGGCCAACGTCCTGACTTTC. Protein product: CATSPGTGANVLTF.